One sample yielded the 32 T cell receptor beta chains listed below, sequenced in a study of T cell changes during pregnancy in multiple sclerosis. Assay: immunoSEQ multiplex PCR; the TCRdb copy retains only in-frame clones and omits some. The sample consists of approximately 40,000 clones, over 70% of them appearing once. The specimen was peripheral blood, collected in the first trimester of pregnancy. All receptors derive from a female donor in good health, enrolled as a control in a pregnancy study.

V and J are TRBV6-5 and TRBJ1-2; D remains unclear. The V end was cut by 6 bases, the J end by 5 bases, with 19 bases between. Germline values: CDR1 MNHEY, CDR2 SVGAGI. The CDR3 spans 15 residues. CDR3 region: CASSRSPGRGYGYTF. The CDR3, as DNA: TGTGCCAGCAGCCGGTCACCGGGGAGAGGATATGGCTACACCTTC.

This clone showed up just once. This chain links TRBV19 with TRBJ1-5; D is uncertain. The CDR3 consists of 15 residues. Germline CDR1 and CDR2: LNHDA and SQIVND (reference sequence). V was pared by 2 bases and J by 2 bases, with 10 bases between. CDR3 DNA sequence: TGTGCCAGTAGTATACGAAGGGAGGGCAATCAGCCCCAGCATTTT. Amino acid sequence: CASSIRREGNQPQHF.

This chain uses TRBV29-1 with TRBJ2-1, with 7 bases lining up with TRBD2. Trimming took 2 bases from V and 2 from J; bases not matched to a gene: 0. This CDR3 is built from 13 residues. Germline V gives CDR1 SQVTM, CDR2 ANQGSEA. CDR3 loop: CSVELAAYNEQFF. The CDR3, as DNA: TGCAGCGTTGAACTAGCGGCCTACAATGAGCAGTTCTTC.

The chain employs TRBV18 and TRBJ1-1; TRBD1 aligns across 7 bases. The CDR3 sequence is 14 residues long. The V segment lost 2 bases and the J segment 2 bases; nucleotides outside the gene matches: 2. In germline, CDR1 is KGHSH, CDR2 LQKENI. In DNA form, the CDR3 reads TGTGCCAGCTCACCAGCAGGGGGTAACACTGAAGCTTTCTTT. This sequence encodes CASSPAGGNTEAFF. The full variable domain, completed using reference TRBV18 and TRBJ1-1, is NAGVMQNPRHLVRRRGQEARLRCSPMKGHSHVYWYRQLPEEGLKFMVYLQKENIIDESGMPKERFSAEFPKEGPSILRIQQVVRGDSAAYFCASSPAGGNTEAFFGQGTRLTVV.

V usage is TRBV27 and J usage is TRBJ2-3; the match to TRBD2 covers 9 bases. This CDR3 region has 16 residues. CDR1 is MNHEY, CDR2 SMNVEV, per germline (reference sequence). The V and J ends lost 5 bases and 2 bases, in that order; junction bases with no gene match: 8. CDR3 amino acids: CASSILAGPATDTQYF. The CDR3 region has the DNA TGTGCCAGCAGTATACTAGCGGGTCCGGCCACAGATACGCAGTATTTT.

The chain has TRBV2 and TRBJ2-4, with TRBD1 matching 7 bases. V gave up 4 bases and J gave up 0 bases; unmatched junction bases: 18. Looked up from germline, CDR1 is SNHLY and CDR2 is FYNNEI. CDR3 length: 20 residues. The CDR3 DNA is TGTGCCAGCAGTGTCTTAGGGGGCGCTACGATGACAATAGCCAAAAACATTCAGTACTTC. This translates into CASSVLGGATMTIAKNIQYF. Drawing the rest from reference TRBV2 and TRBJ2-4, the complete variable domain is EPEVTQTPSHQVTQMGQEVILRCVPISNHLYFYWYRQILGQKVEFLVSFYNNEISEKSEIFDDQFSVERPDGSNFTLKIRSTKLEDSAMYFCASSVLGGATMTIAKNIQYFGAGTRLSVL.

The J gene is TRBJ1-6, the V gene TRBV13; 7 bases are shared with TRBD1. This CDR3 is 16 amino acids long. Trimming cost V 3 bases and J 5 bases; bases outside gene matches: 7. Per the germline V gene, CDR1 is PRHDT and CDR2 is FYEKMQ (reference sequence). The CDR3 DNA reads TGTGCCAGCAGCTTCAGACAGGGAGTCCATAATTCACCCCTCCACTTT. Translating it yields CASSFRQGVHNSPLHF.

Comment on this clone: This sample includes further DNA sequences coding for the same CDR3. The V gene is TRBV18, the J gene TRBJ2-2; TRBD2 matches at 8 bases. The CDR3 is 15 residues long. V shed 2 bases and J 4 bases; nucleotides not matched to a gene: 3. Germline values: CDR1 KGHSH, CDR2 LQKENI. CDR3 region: CASSPGGRSTGELFF. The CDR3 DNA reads TGTGCCAGCTCACCAGGCGGGAGGAGCACCGGGGAGCTGTTTTTT.

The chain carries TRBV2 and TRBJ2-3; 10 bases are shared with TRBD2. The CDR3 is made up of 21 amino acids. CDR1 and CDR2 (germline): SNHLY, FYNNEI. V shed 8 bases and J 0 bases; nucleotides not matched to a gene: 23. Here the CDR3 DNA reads TGTGCCAGCTTCGGGATTCGAATCAGAAGGGGACTAGCGAGTAGCACAGATACGCAGTATTTT. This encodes CASFGIRIRRGLASSTDTQYF.

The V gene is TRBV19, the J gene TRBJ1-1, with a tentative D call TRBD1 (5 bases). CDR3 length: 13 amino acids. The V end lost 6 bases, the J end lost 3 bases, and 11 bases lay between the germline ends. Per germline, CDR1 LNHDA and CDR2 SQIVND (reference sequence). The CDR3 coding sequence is TGTGCCAGTAGGGGGTTAGGGGACACTGAAGCTTTCTTT. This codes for CASRGLGDTEAFF.

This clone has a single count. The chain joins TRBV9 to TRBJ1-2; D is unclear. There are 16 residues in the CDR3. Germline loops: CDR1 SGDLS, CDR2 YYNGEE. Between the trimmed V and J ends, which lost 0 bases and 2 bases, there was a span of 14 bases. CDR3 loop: CASSVEGHPRNYGYTF. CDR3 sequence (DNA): TGTGCCAGCAGCGTAGAAGGTCATCCGCGGAACTATGGCTACACCTTC.

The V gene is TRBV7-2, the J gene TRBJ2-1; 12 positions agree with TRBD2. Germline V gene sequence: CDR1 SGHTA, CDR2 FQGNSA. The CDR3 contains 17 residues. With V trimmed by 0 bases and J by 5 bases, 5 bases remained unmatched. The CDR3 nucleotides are TGTGCCAGCAGCTTAGCGCTAGCGGGGGGGCGAAACAATGAGCAGTTCTTC. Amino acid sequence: CASSLALAGGRNNEQFF.

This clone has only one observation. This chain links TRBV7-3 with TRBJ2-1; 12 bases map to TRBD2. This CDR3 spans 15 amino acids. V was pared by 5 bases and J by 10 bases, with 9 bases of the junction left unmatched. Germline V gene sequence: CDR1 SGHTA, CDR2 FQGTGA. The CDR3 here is CASSPRLAGDGEQFF. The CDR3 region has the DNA TGTGCCAGCAGCCCGAGACTAGCGGGAGATGGAGAGCAGTTCTTC.

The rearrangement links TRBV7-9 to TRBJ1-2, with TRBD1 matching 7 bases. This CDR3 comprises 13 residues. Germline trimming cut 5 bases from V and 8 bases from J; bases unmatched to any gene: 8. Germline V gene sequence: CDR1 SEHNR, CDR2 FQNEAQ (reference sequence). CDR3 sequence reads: CASSPARGRGYTF. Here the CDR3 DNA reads TGTGCCAGCAGCCCAGCGAGGGGGCGGGGCTACACCTTC.

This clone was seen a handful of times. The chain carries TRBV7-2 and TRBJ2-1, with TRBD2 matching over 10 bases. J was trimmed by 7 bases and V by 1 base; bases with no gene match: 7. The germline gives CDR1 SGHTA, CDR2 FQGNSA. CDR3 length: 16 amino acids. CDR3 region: CASSLVRASGRNEQFF. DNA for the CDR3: TGTGCCAGCAGCTTAGTACGCGCTAGCGGGAGAAATGAGCAGTTCTTC.

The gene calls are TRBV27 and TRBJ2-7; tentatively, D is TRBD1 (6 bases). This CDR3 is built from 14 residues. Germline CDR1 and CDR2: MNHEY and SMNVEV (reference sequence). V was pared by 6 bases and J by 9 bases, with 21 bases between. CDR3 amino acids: CASSPNRIEGGQYF. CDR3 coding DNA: TGTGCCAGCAGCCCGAACAGGATTGAAGGGGGGCAGTACTTC.

This CDR3 is CASSSEPIAGGPGELFF. The CDR3 nucleotides are TGTGCCAGCAGTTCCGAACCTATAGCGGGAGGGCCAGGGGAGCTGTTTTTT. V usage is TRBV27 and J usage is TRBJ2-2, with TRBD2 matching over 11 bases. The V gene end was trimmed by 4 bases and the J gene end by 8 bases; junction bases not matched to a gene: 12. There are 17 residues in the CDR3. Germline V gives CDR1 MNHEY, CDR2 SMNVEV (reference sequence).

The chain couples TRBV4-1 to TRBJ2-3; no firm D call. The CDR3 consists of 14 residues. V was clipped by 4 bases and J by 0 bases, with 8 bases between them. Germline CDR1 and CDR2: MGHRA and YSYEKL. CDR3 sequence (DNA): TGCGCCAGCAGCCTTCTTTTTAGCACAGATACGCAGTATTTT. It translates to CASSLLFSTDTQYF.

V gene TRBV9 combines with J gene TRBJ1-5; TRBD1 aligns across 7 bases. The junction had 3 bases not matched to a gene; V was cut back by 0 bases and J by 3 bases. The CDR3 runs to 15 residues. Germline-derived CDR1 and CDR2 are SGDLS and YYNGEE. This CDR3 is CASSVGTGYNQPQHF. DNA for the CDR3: TGTGCCAGCAGCGTAGGGACAGGCTACAATCAGCCCCAGCATTTT.

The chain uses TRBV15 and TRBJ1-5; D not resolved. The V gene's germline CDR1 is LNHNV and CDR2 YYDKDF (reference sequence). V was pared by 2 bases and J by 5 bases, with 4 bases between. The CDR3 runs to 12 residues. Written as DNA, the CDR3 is TGTGCCACCAGCAGAAGCGATCAGCCCCAGCATTTT. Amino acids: CATSRSDQPQHF.

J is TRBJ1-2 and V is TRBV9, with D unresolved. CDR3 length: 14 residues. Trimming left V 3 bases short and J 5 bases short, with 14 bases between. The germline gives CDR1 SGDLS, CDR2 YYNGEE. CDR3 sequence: CASSAKGGLYGYTF. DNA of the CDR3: TGTGCCAGCAGCGCGAAGGGAGGGTTGTATGGCTACACCTTC.

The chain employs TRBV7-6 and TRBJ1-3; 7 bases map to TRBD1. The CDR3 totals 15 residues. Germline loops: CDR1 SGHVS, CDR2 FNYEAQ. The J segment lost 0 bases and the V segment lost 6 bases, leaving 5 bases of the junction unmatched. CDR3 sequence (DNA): TGTGCCAGCAGTTCGGGACAGATCTCTGGAAACACCATATATTTT. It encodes CASSSGQISGNTIYF.

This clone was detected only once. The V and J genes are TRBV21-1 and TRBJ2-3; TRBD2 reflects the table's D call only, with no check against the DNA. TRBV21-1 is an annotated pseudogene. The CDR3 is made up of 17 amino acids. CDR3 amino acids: CASSTGSRDEDTDTQYF. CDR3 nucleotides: TGTGCCAGCAGCACGGGGTCCCGGGATGAGGACACAGATACGCAGTATTTT.

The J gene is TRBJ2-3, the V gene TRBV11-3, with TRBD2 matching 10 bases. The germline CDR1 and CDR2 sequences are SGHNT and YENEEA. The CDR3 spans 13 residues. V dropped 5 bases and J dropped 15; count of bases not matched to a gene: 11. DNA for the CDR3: TGTGCCAGCAGCCAAATTTCTAGCGGGAGTAAATATTTT. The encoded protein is CASSQISSGSKYF.

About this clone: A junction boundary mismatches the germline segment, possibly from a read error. As DNA, the CDR3 is TGTGCTAGCAGCTTAGAAGTGGCGGGCGGCGAGCAGTACTTC. It translates to CASSLEVAGGEQYF. The rearrangement joins TRBV7-7 to TRBJ2-7; possible D gene TRBD2, 5 bases. The length of the CDR3 is 14 residues. Germline-derived CDR1 and CDR2 are SSHAT and FNYEAQ (reference sequence).

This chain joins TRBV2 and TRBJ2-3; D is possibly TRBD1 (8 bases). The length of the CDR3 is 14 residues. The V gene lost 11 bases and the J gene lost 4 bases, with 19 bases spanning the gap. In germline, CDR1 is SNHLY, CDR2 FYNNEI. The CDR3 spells CAAQQGGSADTQYF. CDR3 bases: TGTGCCGCACAACAGGGGGGGTCCGCAGATACGCAGTATTTT.

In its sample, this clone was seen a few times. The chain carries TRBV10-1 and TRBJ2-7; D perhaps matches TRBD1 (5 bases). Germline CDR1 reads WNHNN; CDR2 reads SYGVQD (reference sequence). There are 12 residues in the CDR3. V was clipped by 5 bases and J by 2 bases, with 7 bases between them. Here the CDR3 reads CASSTRAYEQYF. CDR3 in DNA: TGCGCCAGCAGTACCAGGGCCTACGAGCAGTACTTC.

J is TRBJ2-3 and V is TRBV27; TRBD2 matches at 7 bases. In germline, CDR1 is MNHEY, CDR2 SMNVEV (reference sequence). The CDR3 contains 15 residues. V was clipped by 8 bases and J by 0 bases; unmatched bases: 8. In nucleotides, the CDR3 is TGTGCCAGCTCACCTTGGGGGGGAAGCACAGATACGCAGTATTTT. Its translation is CASSPWGGSTDTQYF.

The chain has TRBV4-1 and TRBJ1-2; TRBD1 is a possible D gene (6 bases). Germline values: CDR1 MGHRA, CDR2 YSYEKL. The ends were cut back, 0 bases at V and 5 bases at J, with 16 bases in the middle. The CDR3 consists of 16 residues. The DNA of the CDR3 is TGCGCCAGCAGCCAAGAGGCAGGGGCCGTCCCTTATGGCTACACCTTC. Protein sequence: CASSQEAGAVPYGYTF.

CDR3: CASSLGQGWGAKNIQYF. DNA for the CDR3: TGTGCCAGCAGCTTGGGACAGGGATGGGGAGCCAAAAACATTCAGTACTTC. The genes are TRBV5-6 and TRBJ2-4, with 7 bases identical to TRBD1. This CDR3 spans 17 amino acids. Germline V gene sequence: CDR1 SGHDT, CDR2 YYEEEE. The V and J ends lost 0 bases and 0 bases, in that order; junction bases with no gene match: 6. Complete variable domain (other parts from reference TRBV5-6 and TRBJ2-4): DAGVTQSPTHLIKTRGQQVTLRCSPKSGHDTVSWYQQALGQGPQFIFQYYEEEERQRGNFPDRFSGHQFPNYSSELNVNALLLGDSALYLCASSLGQGWGAKNIQYFGAGTRLSVL.

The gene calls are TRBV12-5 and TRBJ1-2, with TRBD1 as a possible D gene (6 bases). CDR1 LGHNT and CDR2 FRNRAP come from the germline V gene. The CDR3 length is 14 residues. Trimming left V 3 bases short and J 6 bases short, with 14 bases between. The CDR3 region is CASGFRRTADGYTF. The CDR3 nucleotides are TGTGCTAGTGGTTTCCGACGGACAGCCGATGGCTACACCTTC.

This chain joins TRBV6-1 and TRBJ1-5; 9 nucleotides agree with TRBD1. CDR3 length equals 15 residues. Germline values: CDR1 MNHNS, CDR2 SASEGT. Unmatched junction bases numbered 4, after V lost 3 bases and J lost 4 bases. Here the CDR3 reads CASSDHGTGNQPQHF. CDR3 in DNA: TGTGCCAGCAGTGATCATGGGACAGGGAATCAGCCCCAGCATTTT.